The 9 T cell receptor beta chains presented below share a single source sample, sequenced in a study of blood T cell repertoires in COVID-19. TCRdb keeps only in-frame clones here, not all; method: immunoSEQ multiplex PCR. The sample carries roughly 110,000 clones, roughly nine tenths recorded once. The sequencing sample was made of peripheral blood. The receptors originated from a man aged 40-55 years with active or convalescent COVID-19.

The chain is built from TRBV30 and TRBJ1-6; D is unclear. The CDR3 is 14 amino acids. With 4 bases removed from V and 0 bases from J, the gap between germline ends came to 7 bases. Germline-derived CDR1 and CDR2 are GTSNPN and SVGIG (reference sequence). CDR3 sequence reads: CAWTESSYNSPLHF. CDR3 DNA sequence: TGTGCCTGGACGGAGAGCTCCTATAATTCACCCCTCCACTTT.

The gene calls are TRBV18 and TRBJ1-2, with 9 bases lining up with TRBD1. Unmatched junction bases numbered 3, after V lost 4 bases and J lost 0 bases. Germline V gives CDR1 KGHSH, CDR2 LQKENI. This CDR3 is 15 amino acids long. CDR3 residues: CASSQGQGTNYGYTF. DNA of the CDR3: TGTGCCAGCTCACAGGGACAGGGTACTAACTATGGCTACACCTTC.

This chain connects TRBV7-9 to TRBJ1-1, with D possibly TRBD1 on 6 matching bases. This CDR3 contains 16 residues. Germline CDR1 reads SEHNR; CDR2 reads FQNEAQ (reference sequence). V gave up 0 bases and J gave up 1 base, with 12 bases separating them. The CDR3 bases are TGTGCCAGCAGCTTAGCAAGGACAGACCAGAACACTGAAGCTTTCTTT. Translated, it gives CASSLARTDQNTEAFF.

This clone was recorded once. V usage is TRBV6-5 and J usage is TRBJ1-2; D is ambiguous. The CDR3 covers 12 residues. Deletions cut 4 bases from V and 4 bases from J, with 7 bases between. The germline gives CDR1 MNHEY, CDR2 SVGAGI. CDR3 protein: CASSSWAYGYTF. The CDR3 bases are TGTGCCAGCAGTTCCTGGGCCTATGGCTACACCTTC.

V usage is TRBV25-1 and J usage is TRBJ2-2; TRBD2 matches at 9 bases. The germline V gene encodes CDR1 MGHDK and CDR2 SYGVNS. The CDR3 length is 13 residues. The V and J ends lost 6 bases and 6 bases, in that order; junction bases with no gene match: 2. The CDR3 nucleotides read TGTGCCAGCAGAGGGACTAGCTCCGGGGAGCTGTTTTTT. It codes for CASRGTSSGELFF.

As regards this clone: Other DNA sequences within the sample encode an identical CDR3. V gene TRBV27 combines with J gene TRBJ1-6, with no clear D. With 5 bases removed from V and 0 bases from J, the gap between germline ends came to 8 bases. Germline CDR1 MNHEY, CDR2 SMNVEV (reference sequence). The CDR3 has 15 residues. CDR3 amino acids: CASSPPSSYNSPLHF. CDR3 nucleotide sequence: TGTGCCAGCAGTCCCCCTAGCTCCTATAATTCACCCCTCCACTTT.

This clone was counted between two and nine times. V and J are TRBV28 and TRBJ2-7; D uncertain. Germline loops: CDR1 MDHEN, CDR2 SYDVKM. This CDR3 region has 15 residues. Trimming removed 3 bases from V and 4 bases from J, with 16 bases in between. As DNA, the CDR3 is TGTGCCAGCAGTTTTTTTTGGCAGGTGTCGTACGAGCAGTACTTC. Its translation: CASSFFWQVSYEQYF.

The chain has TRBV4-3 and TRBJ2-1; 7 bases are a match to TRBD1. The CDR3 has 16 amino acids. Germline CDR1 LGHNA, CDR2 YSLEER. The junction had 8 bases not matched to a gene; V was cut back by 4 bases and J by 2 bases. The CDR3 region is CASSRSTGVTYNEQFF. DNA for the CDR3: TGCGCCAGCAGCCGTAGCACAGGGGTGACCTACAATGAGCAGTTCTTC.

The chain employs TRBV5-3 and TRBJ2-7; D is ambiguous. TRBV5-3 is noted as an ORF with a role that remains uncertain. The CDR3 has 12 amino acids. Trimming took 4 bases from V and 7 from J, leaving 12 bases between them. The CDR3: CARSPNTREQYF. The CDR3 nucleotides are TGTGCCAGAAGCCCCAACACCCGAGAGCAGTACTTC.